This entry describes one TCR beta chain. Germline lookup yields CDR1 SGHRS and CDR2 YFSETQ. V lost 6 bases, J lost 9 bases, and 11 bases stayed unmatched. CDR3 length equals 16 residues. A multiplex PCR was run with 60 Vbeta primers and 13 Jbeta primers. The data were produced by immunoSEQ multiplex PCR, yet TCRdb's version contains in-frame clones alone and is incomplete. Seen here are approximately 86,000 clones, about 85% observed once, and the top ten hold 7.4%. The data derive from a study of cytomegalovirus exposure and HLA in healthy donors. This TCR came from a man between 35 and 55 years old in good health and CMV-seropositive. Source material: PBMCs. The genes are TRBV5-1 and TRBJ2-1, with 14 bases lining up with TRBD2. CDR3 loop: CASTLEGTSGGGEQFF. CDR3 DNA sequence: TGCGCCAGCACCCTGGAAGGGACTAGCGGGGGAGGTGAGCAGTTCTTC.